This T cell receptor (beta chain) comes out of a study of blood T cell repertoires in COVID-19. As for the study in general: Samples came from the United States, Italy and Spain, spanning acute and convalescent COVID-19. PBMCs, B-cell-depleted T cells, or T cells provided the cDNA or gDNA that made up the material.

Authors' processing steps: The assay estimated nucleated cells by amplifying reference gene primers. Assay used: immunoSEQ multiplex PCR; TCRdb lists only in-frame clones, some missing. The V and J calls and clone size were taken over from that table, and D and trimming were inferred from the DNA. The profile covers some 97,000 clones, with around 85% appearing a single time and roughly 12% taken by the ten largest. Per germline, CDR1 SQVTM and CDR2 ANQGSEA. Trimming removed 6 bases from V and 4 bases from J; junction bases left unmatched: 4. The CDR3 extends over 12 amino acids. The chain combines TRBV29-1 with TRBJ2-5; 8 bases are a match to TRBD2. The sequence was obtained from a human donor in a cohort sampled during active COVID-19. The source material was peripheral blood. CDR3 residues: CSVTTSGETQYF. CDR3 DNA: TGCAGCGTCACAACTAGCGGAGAGACCCAGTACTTC.